This TCR beta chain originates from a study of Ad26.COV2.S vaccination and SARS-CoV-2 variants (dated by TCRdb to the early 2020s). Concerning the study at large: Vaccine-arm donors were drawn from COV1001, a multicentre, randomized, double-blind, placebo-controlled phase I-IIa trial of Ad26.COV2.S in healthy adults. Ad26.COV2.S was administered intramuscularly at 5 x 10^10 or 1 x 10^11 viral particles, either as a single shot or as two shots given 56 days apart. Throughout the experiments and outcome assessment, investigators stayed blinded to trial group allocation. A total of roughly 32 samples were included in the TCR-sequenced set, comprising around 19 Ad26.COV2.S vaccine recipients, 5 placebo recipients and 8 SARS-CoV-2 convalescent individuals. Participants in the trial were split at random into five groups of five each, receiving low-dose or high-dose Ad26.COV2.S once or twice, or else placebo on both occasions. TCRbeta repertoire sequencing was used to assess the specificity and breadth of SARS-CoV-2-reactive T cell receptors after Ad26.COV2.S vaccination.

Of note for this clone: Its antigen target is currently unknown. It has no much larger one-base neighbor in the sample; base qualities were not kept.

What the study reported, not specific to this receptor: Compared with placebo recipients, Ad26.COV2.S recipients showed higher spike-specific TCR breadth (P = 0.0014). Non-spike TCR breadth was comparable between vaccine and placebo recipients, consistent with the vaccine containing only spike. After vaccination, spike-specific CD8+ and CD4+ T cell responses were reported to show substantial breadth. The study was not powered for comparison of responses between vaccine doses or regimens. The authors noted that total T cell responses may have been underestimated by the TCR breadth and depth analyses.

This specimen's treatment or condition label, per the study, means: some 20 received Ad26.COV2.S at low or high dose, single or two shots; 5 received placebo; per-sample allocation not given. For vaccine and placebo recipients, repertoires were sequenced using samples collected on day 63 after the first injection. In Cohort 1b, 25 or so adults aged 18-55 years were enrolled at a single site in Boston, USA, between 29 July and 7 August 2020. As a vaccine, Ad26.COV2.S was a replication-incompetent adenovirus type 26 vector that expressed a prefusion-stabilized SARS-CoV-2 spike protein derived from the original Wuhan strain. The immunoSEQ Assay was the method used to sequence TCRbeta CDR3 regions. After extraction, genomic DNA underwent amplification by bias-controlled multiplex PCR, followed by high-throughput sequencing. From the authors' description of their analysis: To quantify the absolute abundance of every unique TCRbeta CDR3 region, sequences were collapsed and filtered. Usable DNA was measured by amplifying reference genes present in all nucleated cells, and TCRbeta template counts were normalized to that usable DNA to estimate T cell fraction. Repertoire TCRs were annotated as SARS-CoV-2-specific by exact matching of V gene, CDR3 amino acid sequence and J gene to a known reactive TCR set. The reference SARS-CoV-2 TCR set came from MIRA and was filtered for enrichment in COVID-19-positive ImmuneCODE repertoires, removing public or cross-reactive TCRs. Drawing on the MIRA antigens, annotated TCRs were analysed further at the level of specific ORF or position within ORF. Breadth was defined as annotated unique rearrangements over total unique productive rearrangements; depth was the summed frequency of those rearrangements. TCR breadth was compared between groups using two-sided Wilcoxon rank-sum tests. TCRdb mirrors the immuneACCESS table, restricted to in-frame sequences. Some clones are absent from its copies; in checked studies, under half trace to an unresolved V gene, and the reason for the others is unknown. The V and J calls and clone size are taken from that table; D and trimming were inferred from the DNA. The sample contains hundreds of thousands of clones, around 89% of them found a single time. About 1.5% of the sample belongs to the ten largest clones.

V and J lose 4 bases and 0 bases, and a span of 10 bases separates them. Its CDR3 holds 14 amino acids, cysteine through phenylalanine. The only DNA kept is the CDR3, 42 bases in frame from the first base. CDR1 and CDR2 (SGHTA, FQGNSA) derive from the germline V gene. The source material was peripheral blood, sampled in a trial of Ad26.COV2.S vaccine versus placebo. This sequence originates from a person between 18 and 65 years old who received the Ad26.COV2.S COVID-19 vaccine or a placebo. The receptor chain draws on TRBV7-2 and TRBJ2-7; matching of 6 bases hints at TRBD1 as the D gene. The encoded CDR3 is CASSSQGLSYEQYF. The DNA sequence reads TGTGCCAGCAGCTCTCAGGGGCTCTCCTACGAGCAGTACTTC. The reference TRBV7-2 and TRBJ2-7 proteins fill in what lies around the CDR3, so the full variable domain reads GAGVSQSPSNKVTEKGKDVELRCDPISGHTALYWYRQSLGQGLEFLIYFQGNSAPDKSGLPSDRFSAERTGGSVSTLTIQRTQQEDSAVYLCASSSQGLSYEQYFGPGTRLTVT.